Each of the 8 T cell receptor beta chains below was sequenced from the same sample in a study of cytomegalovirus exposure and HLA in healthy donors. Primers for the PCR totalled 60 Vbeta and 13 Jbeta. Libraries were prepared by immunoSEQ multiplex PCR; TCRdb keeps only in-frame clonotypes and omits some of them. The sample gives approximately 210,000 clones, around 80% of which show up once; 1.5% to 2% is in the top ten. Sequencing input: PBMCs. These TCRs come from a man younger than 35 in good health and CMV-seronegative.

The V call is TRBV18, the J call TRBJ2-1, with 12 bases matching TRBD1. The CDR3 is 16 amino acids. Germline trimming cut 5 bases from V and 7 bases from J; bases unmatched to any gene: 9. Germline CDR1 reads KGHSH; CDR2 reads LQKENI. CDR3 DNA sequence: TGTGCCAGCTCAAGTTACGGGACAGGGGGCCAAAATGAGCAGTTCTTC. This translates into CASSSYGTGGQNEQFF.

The chain links TRBV7-9 to TRBJ2-1; 8 positions match TRBD2. Per germline, CDR1 SEHNR and CDR2 FQNEAQ (reference sequence). The CDR3 spans 18 residues. The J segment lost 5 bases and the V segment lost 4 bases, leaving 16 bases of the junction unmatched. CDR3 amino acids: CASSSFIGRAGDHNEQFF. The CDR3 coding sequence is TGTGCCAGCAGCTCATTTATAGGGCGAGCGGGAGACCACAATGAGCAGTTCTTC.

The gene calls are TRBV9 and TRBJ2-7; 7 bases match TRBD2. The CDR3 is made up of 14 amino acids. The germline gives CDR1 SGDLS, CDR2 YYNGEE. Unmatched junction bases numbered 3, after V lost 1 base and J lost 2 bases. The CDR3 region is CASSVTSATYEQYF. CDR3 in DNA: TGTGCCAGCAGCGTAACTAGCGCGACCTACGAGCAGTACTTC.

This clone was picked up a small number of times. This chain uses TRBV18 with TRBJ1-2, with 8 nucleotides matching TRBD1. From germline, CDR1 is KGHSH and CDR2 LQKENI. Unmatched junction bases numbered 16, after V lost 4 bases and J lost 3 bases. This CDR3 spans 18 amino acids. The CDR3 nucleotides read TGTGCCAGCTCACAAACTACCGGTACGTCAGGGGGCGACTATGGCTACACCTTC. Translated, it gives CASSQTTGTSGGDYGYTF.

The V gene is TRBV9, the J gene TRBJ2-1; D unresolved. Trimming cost V 1 base and J 10 bases, with 9 bases left between them. There are 12 residues in the CDR3. Germline V CDR1 and CDR2: SGDLS, YYNGEE. CDR3 sequence (DNA): TGTGCCAGCAGCGTACCCTCCAGGGAGCAGTTCTTC. Amino acid sequence: CASSVPSREQFF.

The gene calls are TRBV7-9 and TRBJ2-1, with TRBD2 matching 9 bases. Germline V gene sequence: CDR1 SEHNR, CDR2 FQNEAQ (reference sequence). Unmatched junction bases numbered 13, after V lost 5 bases and J lost 8 bases. The CDR3 has 16 residues. The CDR3 protein is CASSARFAGGRDEQFF. DNA of the CDR3: TGTGCCAGCAGCGCCCGTTTCGCGGGGGGGAGGGATGAGCAGTTCTTC.

This chain connects TRBV2 to TRBJ2-7, with D possibly matching TRBD2 (7 bases). CDR1 and CDR2 from the germline V gene are SNHLY and FYNNEI. The length of the CDR3 is 14 residues. Trimming left V 4 bases short and J 6 bases short, with 16 bases between. CDR3 coding DNA: TGTGCCAGCAGTGGAAACGCGGGGGCGGGCGAGCAGTACTTC. As protein: CASSGNAGAGEQYF.

The chain uses TRBV6-1 and TRBJ2-5; the D gene is possibly TRBD2 (7 bases). CDR3 size: 14 residues. V lost 7 bases and J lost 3, with 15 bases in between. Germline V gene lookup returns CDR1 MNHNS and CDR2 SASEGT. This CDR3 is CASNRGGGEETQYF. CDR3 nucleotide sequence: TGTGCCAGCAATCGGGGAGGGGGAGAAGAGACCCAGTACTTC.